A selection of T cell receptor beta chains follows, all from one sample in a study of OX40 agonist ivuxolimab in advanced cancers. TCRdb's table, derived via immunoSEQ multiplex PCR, lists solely in-frame clones and lacks some. In the table there are around 46,000 clones, around 92% of which are singletons. The sample consisted of CD4+ or CD8+ T cells sorted from blood, taken in a trial of the OX40 agonist ivuxolimab. These receptors originate from an adult with an advanced solid tumor such as melanoma, head and neck, liver or kidney cancer. CDR3s include the opening cysteine and the closing phenylalanine or tryptophan. Fields, in order: D gene, V gene, clone size, CDR3 length, J gene, CDR3 protein, CDR3 DNA. A D gene is named only where the DNA matches it firmly. Size tells how often a clone was seen (once, few, many) or the class of an expanded clone, and some rows leave it out.

.,TRBV7-3,.,11,TRBJ1-1,CASSFFPEAFF,TGTGCCAGCAGCTTTTTCCCTGAAGCTTTCTTT
.,TRBV9,.,15,TRBJ2-5,CASSAEEAGKETQYF,TGTGCCAGCAGCGCCGAGGAAGCTGGGAAAGAGACCCAGTACTTC
.,TRBV7-9,.,12,TRBJ1-1,CASSRMNTEAFF,TGTGCCAGCAGCCGCATGAACACTGAAGCTTTCTTT
.,TRBV4-3,.,15,TRBJ2-5,CASSQDPGVRETQYF,TGCGCCAGCAGCCAAGACCCAGGGGTGAGAGAGACCCAGTACTTC
TRBD1,TRBV6-1,.,17,TRBJ1-1,CASSGDRDREPSTEAFF,TGTGCCAGCAGTGGGGACCGGGACAGGGAACCCTCCACTGAAGCTTTCTTT
TRBD2,TRBV27,.,15,TRBJ2-1,CASSLGTSGYNEQFF,TGTGCCAGCAGTTTGGGGACTAGCGGCTACAATGAGCAGTTCTTC
.,TRBV19,once,15,TRBJ2-2,CASSMGSSNTGELFF,TGTGCCAGTAGTATGGGGAGTTCGAACACCGGGGAGCTGTTTTTT
TRBD1,TRBV9,.,15,TRBJ1-4,CASSPAGTGNEKLFF,TGTGCCAGCAGCCCCGCCGGGACAGGGAATGAAAAACTGTTTTTT
.,TRBV4-3,.,15,TRBJ2-5,CASSQDEGSGETQYF,TGCGCCAGCAGCCAAGATGAGGGGTCGGGGGAGACCCAGTACTTC
.,TRBV6-5,once,11,TRBJ2-7,CASSYSGGQYF,TGTGCCAGCAGTTACTCCGGGGGGCAGTACTTC
.,TRBV7-9,once,14,TRBJ1-4,CASSLVGSNEKLFF,TGTGCCAGCAGCTTAGTTGGAAGTAATGAAAAACTGTTTTTT
.,TRBV4-2,once,15,TRBJ1-1,CASSPRSGADTEAFF,TGTGCCAGCAGCCCCAGGTCGGGGGCAGATACTGAAGCTTTCTTT
.,TRBV5-8,.,12,TRBJ1-1,CASSLANTEAFF,TGTGCCAGCAGCTTGGCAAACACTGAAGCTTTCTTT
TRBD1,TRBV27,.,13,TRBJ1-2,CASSFTGGYGYTF,TGTGCCAGCAGTTTCACAGGGGGGTACGGCTACACCTTC
TRBD2,TRBV7-7,.,16,TRBJ2-5,CASSLGLAGGQETQYF,TGTGCCAGCAGCTTGGGCCTAGCGGGGGGCCAAGAGACCCAGTACTTC
.,TRBV4-3,.,14,TRBJ2-3,CASSQDGGRDTQYF,TGCGCCAGCAGCCAAGATGGAGGTAGAGATACGCAGTATTTT